This T cell receptor (beta chain) was captured in a study of T-cell memory formation after mild COVID-19. Study-level results: There was no confirmation that second-wave clones peaking on day 37 were SARS-CoV-2 specific. CD4/CD8 balance held among clones contracting day 15 to 85, and later expanders leaned CD4+.

Researchers used 5'RACE with constant-segment primers to make TCR alpha and TCR beta cDNA libraries that carry sample barcodes and UMIs. TCRdb re-derived calls from the 5' RACE reads in MiXCR, one entry per CDR3 protein. The table lists more than 250,000 distinct CDR3 sequences, roughly 17% of them singletons, with roughly 20% in the top ten. With 5 bases clipped from V and 8 bases from J, the junction kept 6 bases outside the gene matches. The V gene's germline CDR1 is SEHNR and CDR2 FQNEAQ (reference sequence). The CDR3 totals 13 residues. This clonotype was detected a few times. The antigen is unknown.

V usage is TRBV7-9 and J usage is TRBJ1-2, with 9 bases lining up with TRBD1. The TCR sequence derives from a man younger than 30 who had mild COVID-19 (a few samples of this study predate the infection). Cell type and time point are not known. The sample taken for sequencing was PBMCs or a T cell subset sorted from them (not recorded which). The CDR3 region is CASSVQGALGYTF. In nucleotides, the CDR3 is TGTGCCAGCAGCGTACAGGGGGCTCTCGGCTACACCTTC. The variable domain in full, with the rest retrieved from reference TRBV7-9 and TRBJ1-2, is DTGVSQNPRHKITKRGQNVTFRCDPISEHNRLYWYRQTLGQGPEFLTYFQNEAQLEKSRLLSDRFSAERPKGSFSTLEIQRTEQGDSAMYLCASSVQGALGYTFGSGTRLTVV.